These T cell receptor beta chains were read from a single sample in a study of T cells in Graves' hyperthyroidism and ophthalmopathy. TCRdb used MiXCR to reprocess the multiplex PCR reads, holding one entry per CDR3 protein. The data show more than 300,000 distinct CDR3 sequences, with approximately 15% seen just once and around 24% held by the top ten. Material for sequencing was blood. Receptors originate from a woman in her twenties or thirties with Graves' hyperthyroidism. CDR3s include the opening cysteine and the closing phenylalanine or tryptophan. Fields, in order: D gene, V gene, clone size, J gene, CDR3 length, CDR3 protein, CDR3 DNA. A D gene is named only where the DNA matches it firmly. Clone size appears in some rows only: once, few, many, or a class for an expanded clone.

NA	TRBV7-3	few	TRBJ2-2	13	CASSLSPSGELFF	TGTGCCAGCAGCCTCTCTCCCTCCGGGGAGCTGTTTTTT
TRBD2	TRBV12-3/TRBV12-4	many	TRBJ2-1	15	CASSGTSGRHNEQFF	TGTGCCAGCAGTGGGACTAGCGGGAGGCACAATGAGCAGTTCTTC
TRBD1	TRBV11-2	many	TRBJ2-4	16	CASSLFLGDRGNIQYF	TGTGCCAGCAGCTTATTTTTGGGGGACAGGGGGAACATTCAGTACTTC
TRBD2	TRBV5-1	few	TRBJ2-1	16	CASSLEIAGGGNEQFF	TGCGCCAGCAGCTTGGAGATCGCGGGGGGGGGTAATGAGCAGTTCTTC
TRBD2	TRBV12-3/TRBV12-4	many	TRBJ2-5	16	CASSPHRGLGPETQYF	TGTGCCAGCAGTCCCCACCGGGGACTAGGACCCGAGACCCAGTACTTC
TRBD1	TRBV6-5	NA	TRBJ2-5	15	CASSYLDRDGETQYF	TGTGCCAGCAGTTACCTGGACAGGGACGGGGAGACCCAGTACTTC
NA	TRBV12-3/TRBV12-4	once	TRBJ2-5	12	CASSLYKETQYF	TGTGCCAGCAGTTTATATAAGGAGACCCAGTACTTC
NA	TRBV7-2	NA	TRBJ1-1	14	CASSLSASNTEAFF	TGTGCCAGCAGCTTATCTGCATCGAACACTGAAGCTTTCTTT
NA	TRBV10-3	many	TRBJ2-7	18	CAISERSTLEGMGYEQYF	TGTGCCATCAGTGAGAGGTCCACGTTGGAGGGGATGGGATACGAGCAGTACTTC
TRBD2	TRBV30	many	TRBJ2-3	15	CAWSVGTSGTDTQYF	TGTGCCTGGAGTGTTGGGACTAGCGGCACAGATACGCAGTATTTT
NA	TRBV11-2	many	TRBJ2-7	19	CASSVRLEPKVGLAYEQYF	TGTGCCAGCAGCGTTCGACTCGAGCCCAAAGTTGGGCTAGCGTACGAGCAGTACTTC
NA	TRBV25-1	NA	TRBJ2-5	14	CASSGFGAKETQYF	TGTGCCAGCAGTGGCTTTGGAGCGAAAGAGACCCAGTACTTC
NA	TRBV2	many	TRBJ2-5	10	CASAERTQYF	TGTGCCAGCGCCGAGCGGACCCAGTACTTC
TRBD2	TRBV9	many	TRBJ2-2	16	CASSSPSGGSAGELFF	TGTGCCAGCAGTAGCCCTAGCGGAGGAAGCGCCGGGGAGCTGTTTTTT
TRBD1	TRBV20-1	many	TRBJ1-4	16	CSASQTTGGPNEKLFF	TGCAGTGCTAGCCAGACTACAGGGGGCCCTAATGAAAAACTGTTTTTT
TRBD2	TRBV30	NA	TRBJ2-4	16	CAWSGSGSLAKNIQYF	TGTGCCTGGTCCGGTAGCGGGAGTCTAGCCAAAAACATTCAGTACTTC
NA	TRBV2	many	TRBJ1-5	15	CASRAGQNSNQPQHF	TGTGCCAGCAGAGCCGGACAGAATAGCAATCAGCCCCAGCATTTT
NA	TRBV30	NA	TRBJ1-2	13	CAWSVIGFGGYTF	TGTGCCTGGAGTGTTATTGGGTTCGGCGGCTACACCTTC
NA	TRBV6-2/TRBV6-3	NA	TRBJ2-1	12	CASLDVSGEQFF	TGTGCCAGCCTAGACGTTTCGGGTGAGCAGTTCTTC
NA	TRBV19	NA	TRBJ2-7	14	CASSIMQGAYEQYF	TGTGCCAGTAGTATAATGCAGGGCGCTTACGAGCAGTACTTC
TRBD1	TRBV20-1	NA	TRBJ1-1	18	CSARDPGQGIRGDTEAFF	TGCAGTGCTAGAGATCCGGGACAGGGGATTCGTGGTGACACTGAAGCTTTCTTT
NA	TRBV5-5	few	TRBJ2-4	15	CASSPVTGTTNIQYF	TGTGCCAGCAGCCCTGTGACAGGTACTACAAACATTCAGTACTTC
TRBD1	TRBV20-1	many	TRBJ2-5	18	CSARPGTGGHGLQETQYF	TGCAGTGCCAGGCCCGGGACAGGGGGACACGGACTTCAAGAGACCCAGTACTTC
TRBD2	TRBV28	many	TRBJ2-7	13	CASLGGIPYEQYF	TGTGCCAGCCTCGGGGGGATCCCCTACGAGCAGTACTTC
TRBD2	TRBV10-3	many	TRBJ2-3	15	CAISGSGGSTDTQYF	TGTGCCATCAGTGGCTCCGGGGGGAGCACAGATACGCAGTATTTT
NA	TRBV11-2	NA	TRBJ1-3	12	CASSTSGNTIYF	TGTGCCAGCAGCACCAGCGGAAACACCATATATTTT
TRBD1	TRBV12-3/TRBV12-4	many	TRBJ2-2	12	CASSGGSGELFF	TGTGCCAGCTCAGGGGGATCCGGGGAGCTGTTTTTT
TRBD2	TRBV28	many	TRBJ2-7	16	CASSSGLAGVPYEQYF	TGTGCCAGCAGTTCAGGACTAGCGGGAGTCCCCTACGAGCAGTACTTC
NA	TRBV12-3/TRBV12-4	few	TRBJ2-6	18	CASSLVGGGDSGANVLTF	TGTGCCAGCAGTTTAGTCGGAGGGGGGGACTCTGGGGCCAACGTCCTGACTTTC
TRBD2	TRBV20-1	NA	TRBJ2-7	15	CSAPNLAGETHEQYF	TGCAGTGCTCCGAACCTAGCGGGAGAGACCCACGAGCAGTACTTC
NA	TRBV7-2	few	TRBJ1-1	13	CASSLSMVTEAFF	TGTGCCAGCAGCTTAAGTATGGTCACTGAAGCTTTCTTT
NA	TRBV19	NA	TRBJ2-7	14	CASSTPGTNAEQYF	TGTGCCAGTAGTACCCCCGGGACCAACGCCGAGCAGTACTTC
NA	TRBV28	many	TRBJ2-7	16	CASSLAPRRASYEQYF	TGTGCCAGCAGTTTGGCCCCGCGACGGGCGTCCTACGAGCAGTACTTC
TRBD2	TRBV28	NA	TRBJ2-1	15	CASSFRLADNNEQFF	TGTGCCAGCAGTTTTCGTCTAGCGGATAACAATGAGCAGTTCTTC
NA	TRBV20-1	NA	TRBJ1-3	14	CSAREGGKGNTIYF	TGCAGTGCTAGAGAGGGAGGGAAGGGAAACACCATATATTTT
TRBD1	TRBV11-2	many	TRBJ2-7	15	CASSSYRDRVYEQYF	TGTGCCAGCAGCTCGTACCGGGACAGGGTCTACGAGCAGTACTTC
TRBD1	TRBV6-2/TRBV6-3	many	TRBJ2-1	16	CASSWVSGQIYNEQFF	TGTGCCAGCAGTTGGGTCTCGGGACAGATCTACAATGAGCAGTTCTTC
NA	TRBV4-3	NA	TRBJ2-7	13	CASSQEPGTEQYF	TGCGCCAGCAGCCAAGAGCCCGGGACCGAGCAGTACTTC
NA	TRBV19	few	TRBJ2-2	14	CASRTTGLGGELFF	TGTGCCAGTCGAACGACCGGCTTGGGAGGGGAGCTGTTTTTT
NA	TRBV11-2	few	TRBJ2-7	15	CASSSLRDFAYEQYF	TGTGCCAGCAGCTCCCTCCGGGACTTCGCCTACGAGCAGTACTTC
NA	TRBV18	NA	TRBJ2-5	13	CASSPKNEETQYF	TGTGCCAGCTCCCCTAAAAACGAAGAGACCCAGTACTTC
NA	TRBV12-3/TRBV12-4	many	TRBJ1-4	14	CASSFDPTNEKLFF	TGTGCCAGCAGTTTCGATCCTACTAATGAAAAACTGTTTTTT
NA	TRBV4-1	NA	TRBJ1-6	13	CASSQDGSSPLHF	TGCGCCAGCAGCCAAGACGGATCTTCACCCCTCCACTTT
TRBD2	TRBV2	many	TRBJ2-1	15	CATEYTFSGRNEQFF	TGTGCCACCGAATACACTTTTAGCGGGAGGAATGAGCAGTTCTTC
TRBD2	TRBV28	many	TRBJ2-7	15	CASSLLGGSSYEQYF	TGTGCCAGCAGTCTCTTGGGCGGGAGCTCCTACGAGCAGTACTTC
NA	TRBV25-1	few	TRBJ2-7	13	CASSEGGQHEQYF	TGTGCCAGCAGTGAGGGGGGGCAGCACGAGCAGTACTTC